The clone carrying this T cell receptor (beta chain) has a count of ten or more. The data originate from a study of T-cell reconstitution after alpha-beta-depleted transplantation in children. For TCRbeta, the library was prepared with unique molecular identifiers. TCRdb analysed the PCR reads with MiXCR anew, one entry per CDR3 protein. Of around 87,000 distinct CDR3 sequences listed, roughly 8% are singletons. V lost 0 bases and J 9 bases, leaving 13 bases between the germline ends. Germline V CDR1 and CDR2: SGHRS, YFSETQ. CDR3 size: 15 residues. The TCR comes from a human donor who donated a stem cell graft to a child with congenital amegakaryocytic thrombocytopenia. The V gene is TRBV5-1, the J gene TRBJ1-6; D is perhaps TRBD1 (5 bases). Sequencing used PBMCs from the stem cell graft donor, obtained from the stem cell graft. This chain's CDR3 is CASSLAQGRSSPLHF. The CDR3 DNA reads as TGCGCCAGCAGCTTGGCTCAGGGTCGGAGTTCACCCCTCCACTTT.